This TCR beta chain was found in a study of OX40 agonist ivuxolimab in advanced cancers. CDR3 length equals 14 residues. With V trimmed by 5 bases and J by 10 bases, 10 bases remained unmatched. The V gene's germline CDR1 is LNHDA and CDR2 SQIVND (reference sequence). The table came from immunoSEQ multiplex PCR; TCRdb's copy has only in-frame clones and leaves some out. The data hold about 66,000 clones, with 75% to 95% observed a single time. The chain has TRBV19 and TRBJ2-1, with TRBD2 matching over 8 bases. The starting material was CD4+ or CD8+ T cells sorted from blood, obtained in a trial of the OX40 agonist ivuxolimab. The TCR sequence derives from an adult with an advanced solid tumor such as melanoma, head and neck, liver or kidney cancer. The CDR3 sequence: CASSQERERTEQFF. Written as DNA, the CDR3 is TGTGCCAGTAGTCAAGAGCGGGAGAGGACAGAGCAGTTCTTC.